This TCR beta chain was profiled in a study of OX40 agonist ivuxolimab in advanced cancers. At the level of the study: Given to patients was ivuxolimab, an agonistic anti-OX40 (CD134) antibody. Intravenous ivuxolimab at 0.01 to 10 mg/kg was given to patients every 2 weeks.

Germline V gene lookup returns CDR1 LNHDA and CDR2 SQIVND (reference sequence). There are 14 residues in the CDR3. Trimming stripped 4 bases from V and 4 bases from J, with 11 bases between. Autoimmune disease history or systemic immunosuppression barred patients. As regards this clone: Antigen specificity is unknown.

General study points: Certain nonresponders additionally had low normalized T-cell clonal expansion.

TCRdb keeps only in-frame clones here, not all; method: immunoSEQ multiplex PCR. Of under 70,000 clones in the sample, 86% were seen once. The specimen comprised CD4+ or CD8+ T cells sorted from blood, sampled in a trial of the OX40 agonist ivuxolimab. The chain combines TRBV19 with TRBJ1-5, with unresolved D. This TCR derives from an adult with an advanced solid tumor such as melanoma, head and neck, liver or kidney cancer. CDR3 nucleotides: TGTGCCAGTAGTACACTCCTGATAAATCAGCCCCAGCATTTT. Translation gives CASSTLLINQPQHF.